This T cell receptor (beta chain) was captured by sequencing in a study of CD8 T cells in ankylosing spondylitis. Study-wide points: Roughly eight highly homologous variants formed a TCR beta motif that appeared characteristic of ankylosing spondylitis blood. Enrichment of disease-linked clones was reportedly significant in matched ankylosing spondylitis synovial fluid.

V lost 3 bases, J lost 0 bases, and 1 base stayed unmatched. The CDR3 totals 14 residues. Germline V gene sequence: CDR1 SGDLS, CDR2 YYNGEE. TCRdb independently ran MiXCR on the 5' RACE reads; one entry per CDR3 protein. The sample includes roughly 46,000 distinct CDR3 sequences, 3% to 4% of them seen just once. In its sample, this clonotype ranks as medium-sized. What it binds is unknown. The sample taken for sequencing was blood, either unsorted or a sorted T cell fraction (not recorded which). The chain has TRBV9 and TRBJ2-3, with 7 bases identical to TRBD1. The source of this sequence is a female donor with ankylosing spondylitis or in good health (not recorded which). The CDR3 region is CASSETGSTDTQYF. As DNA, the CDR3 is TGTGCCAGCAGCGAGACAGGGAGCACAGATACGCAGTATTTT.